This T cell receptor beta chain was sequenced in a study of metastatic and nonmetastatic thyroid tumors. This clone came up a few times. The germline CDR1 and CDR2 sequences are MNHNS and SASEGT. The V end lost 7 bases, the J end lost 9 bases, and 12 bases lay between the germline ends. The CDR3 totals 11 residues. Nobody among the patients had been given any treatment before thyroid surgery. TCRdb called clones again from the PCR reads with MiXCR. The table shows some 27,000 clones, with 3.7% occurring only once. The chain employs TRBV6-1 and TRBJ1-2, with no clear D. This receptor was identified in a male donor with papillary thyroid cancer or a benign thyroid nodule (not recorded which). Some clones in this sample may be carry-over from other donors' samples. The material sequenced was blood. This CDR3 is CASNLASCYTF. DNA for the CDR3: TGTGCCAGCAACCTGGCTAGTTGCTACACCTTC.